The 22 T cell receptor beta chains below were found in one sample sequenced in a study of graft-versus-host responses after intestinal transplantation. Assay: immunoSEQ multiplex PCR; the TCRdb copy retains only in-frame clones and omits some. In the table there are approximately 100,000 clones, about 82% of which are singletons. The starting material was PBMCs, obtained 255 days after intestinal transplant. These receptors came from a human patient who received an intestinal transplant, so some T cells may come from the graft donor.

This clone is categorized as medium-sized. This sequence joins TRBV9 and TRBJ1-2, with a weak D call TRBD1 (5 bases). The CDR3 length is 14 residues. Germline CDR1 SGDLS, CDR2 YYNGEE. Trimming shortened V by 6 bases and J by 5 bases, and 17 bases separated the two germline ends. The CDR3 here is CASNLGDGAYGYTF. As DNA, the CDR3 is TGTGCCAGCAACTTAGGGGATGGGGCATATGGCTACACCTTC.

The V and J genes are TRBV27 and TRBJ2-5; D is perhaps TRBD1 (6 bases). The V gene's germline CDR1 is MNHEY and CDR2 SMNVEV (reference sequence). The V end lost 1 base, the J end lost 1 base, and 16 bases lay between the germline ends. The CDR3 spans 17 residues. For the CDR3, the DNA is TGTGCCAGCAGTTTATATCCCCCCGGACAGACCCAAGAGACCCAGTACTTC. As protein: CASSLYPPGQTQETQYF.

The chain employs TRBV7-2 and TRBJ2-1; weak D call: TRBD2 (5 bases). Trimming removed 6 bases from V and 2 bases from J, with 14 bases in between. This CDR3 spans 15 amino acids. CDR1 and CDR2 from the germline V gene are SGHTA and FQGNSA. The CDR3 here is CASSSVPGTYNEQFF. The CDR3 nucleotides are TGTGCCAGCAGTTCCGTGCCGGGAACCTACAATGAGCAGTTCTTC. The full variable domain, with the rest looked up from reference TRBV7-2 and TRBJ2-1, is GAGVSQSPSNKVTEKGKDVELRCDPISGHTALYWYRQSLGQGLEFLIYFQGNSAPDKSGLPSDRFSAERTGGSVSTLTIQRTQQEDSAVYLCASSSVPGTYNEQFFGPGTRLTVL.

J is TRBJ2-1 and V is TRBV6-1, with 10 bases matching TRBD1. The V and J ends lost 8 bases and 6 bases, in that order; junction bases with no gene match: 4. This CDR3 is built from 13 residues. CDR1 MNHNS and CDR2 SASEGT come from the germline V gene. This CDR3 reads CASRQGALNEQFF. DNA of the CDR3: TGTGCCAGCCGACAGGGGGCGCTCAATGAGCAGTTCTTC.

This chain connects TRBV5-4 to TRBJ1-2, with 8 bases lining up with TRBD1. With 1 base clipped from V and 3 bases from J, the junction kept 11 bases outside the gene matches. Germline CDR1 reads SGHNT; CDR2 reads YYREEE (reference sequence). The CDR3 has 17 amino acids. CDR3: CASSLKGAGGPHYGYTF. For the CDR3, the DNA is TGTGCCAGCAGCTTGAAGGGGGCAGGGGGCCCACACTATGGCTACACCTTC.

The rearrangement uses TRBV2 and TRBJ2-5; no definite D call. This CDR3 comprises 13 residues. V dropped 7 bases and J dropped 2 bases, with 11 bases sitting between them. CDR1 SNHLY and CDR2 FYNNEI come from the germline V gene. CDR3 coding DNA: TGTGCCAGCAAAGTGGCTGCACAAGAGACCCAGTACTTC. Amino acid sequence: CASKVAAQETQYF.

The chain joins TRBV4-3 to TRBJ1-4; D is perhaps TRBD1 (6 bases). The germline CDR1 and CDR2 sequences are LGHNA and YSLEER. V was pared by 0 bases and J by 4 bases, with 21 bases between. The CDR3 runs to 19 residues. CDR3 coding DNA: TGCGCCAGCAGCCAAGATCTTATGGGGGCGGGGGGGATTAATGAAAAACTGTTTTTT. Translated: CASSQDLMGAGGINEKLFF.

The V gene is TRBV19, the J gene TRBJ2-2; 12 bases align to TRBD2. The length of the CDR3 is 15 residues. Germline assignment: CDR1 LNHDA and CDR2 SQIVND (reference sequence). The ends lost 7 bases at V and 6 bases at J; junction bases unmatched: 6. The CDR3 region has the DNA TGTGCCAGTAACCCCGGGACTAGCGGGCCCGGGGAGCTGTTTTTT. As protein: CASNPGTSGPGELFF.

This chain uses TRBV7-9 with TRBJ2-1; either TRBD1 or TRBD2 may supply D (5 bases each). The CDR3 is 16 residues long. Germline CDR1 SEHNR, CDR2 FQNEAQ (reference sequence). V was trimmed by 4 bases and J by 2 bases, leaving 15 bases between them. The CDR3 reads CASSSSRGRAYNEQFF. The CDR3 DNA reads TGTGCCAGCAGCTCCTCTCGGGGACGAGCCTACAATGAGCAGTTCTTC.

This chain uses TRBV27 with TRBJ2-1, with TRBD2 matching 7 bases. This CDR3 comprises 13 residues. J gave up 4 bases and V 9 bases, and 6 bases lay outside the gene matches. Germline lookup yields CDR1 MNHEY and CDR2 SMNVEV (reference sequence). In DNA, the CDR3 is TGTGCCAGTGGGGCGGGAGTTTACAATGAGCAGTTCTTC. Translated, it gives CASGAGVYNEQFF.

The J gene is TRBJ2-5, the V gene TRBV7-6, with a possible D match to TRBD2 (6 bases). This CDR3 has 18 amino acids. Germline V gives CDR1 SGHVS, CDR2 FNYEAQ. Trimming took 7 bases from V and 1 from J, leaving 25 bases between them. The CDR3 DNA is TGTGCCAGCACCACTACCTTCGGGGGTAATCGCCCCCAAGAGACCCAGTACTTC. Translating it yields CASTTTFGGNRPQETQYF.

The rearrangement joins TRBV18 to TRBJ2-7; D assignment may be TRBD1 or TRBD2 (5 bases each). This CDR3 region has 18 residues. Trimming took off 5 bases at V and 2 bases at J, with 25 bases between the two ends. The germline V gene has CDR1 KGHSH and CDR2 LQKENI. The CDR3 spells CASSGRGPGPRAPYEQYV. In DNA form, the CDR3 reads TGTGCCAGCTCAGGTCGAGGCCCAGGGCCGAGGGCCCCCTACGAGCAGTACGTC.

V gene TRBV27 combines with J gene TRBJ1-1; 9 bases map to TRBD1. Germline values: CDR1 MNHEY, CDR2 SMNVEV (reference sequence). The CDR3 is 18 residues long. Germline trimming cut 4 bases from V and 1 base from J; bases unmatched to any gene: 13. In DNA form, the CDR3 reads TGTGCCAGCAGTTGGATTCAGTTGGGACAGGGAAGGAACACTGAAGCTTTCTTT. This sequence encodes CASSWIQLGQGRNTEAFF.

This chain uses TRBV28 with TRBJ2-5; TRBD2 agrees at 9 bases. In germline, CDR1 is MDHEN, CDR2 SYDVKM. V shed 3 bases, J shed 0 bases, and the junction held 17 bases outside the gene matches. This CDR3 is 20 amino acids long. CDR3 coding DNA: TGTGCCAGCAGTTTCTACACCACGCTCAGAGCTAGCGGGGACCAAGAGACCCAGTACTTC. Its translation: CASSFYTTLRASGDQETQYF.

This clone was observed a few times. The V gene is TRBV6-1, the J gene TRBJ1-2; TRBD1 aligns across 9 bases. The CDR3 covers 13 residues. CDR1 is MNHNS, CDR2 SASEGT, per germline. Unmatched junction bases numbered 3, after V lost 5 bases and J lost 5 bases. The CDR3 nucleotides are TGTGCCAGCAGTAGGGACAGGGTTTATGGCTACACCTTC. Amino acid sequence: CASSRDRVYGYTF.

The chain carries TRBV25-1 and TRBJ2-7, with D perhaps TRBD2 (6 bases). V was clipped by 6 bases and J by 1 base, with 19 bases between them. Germline values: CDR1 MGHDK, CDR2 SYGVNS. CDR3 length: 16 residues. The CDR3 DNA is TGTGCCAGCAGGGGCTCGGAGGGGAGCCCTTCCTACGAGCAGTACTTC. Protein product: CASRGSEGSPSYEQYF.

The rearrangement uses TRBV5-6 and TRBJ2-5, with TRBD1 matching 8 bases. The CDR3 sequence is 14 residues long. Trimming at V came to 3 bases and at J to 2 bases, leaving 3 bases not matched to a gene. Germline V lookup: CDR1 SGHDT, CDR2 YYEEEE. CDR3 in DNA: TGTGCCAGCAGCTCAAGGACAGGGCAAGAGACCCAGTACTTC. It translates to CASSSRTGQETQYF. The full variable domain, rest sourced from reference TRBV5-6 and TRBJ2-5, is DAGVTQSPTHLIKTRGQQVTLRCSPKSGHDTVSWYQQALGQGPQFIFQYYEEEERQRGNFPDRFSGHQFPNYSSELNVNALLLGDSALYLCASSSRTGQETQYFGPGTRLLVL.

A remark on this clone: Distinct nucleotide sequences in the sample also encode this CDR3. The chain is built from TRBV9 and TRBJ1-1; D is possibly TRBD1 (5 bases). V was cut by 2 bases and J by 1 base, with 6 bases left in between. This CDR3 comprises 13 residues. CDR1 SGDLS and CDR2 YYNGEE come from the germline V gene. CDR3 nucleotide sequence: TGTGCCAGCAGCGTTCAGGGGAACACTGAAGCTTTCTTT. As protein: CASSVQGNTEAFF. The entire variable domain, with the rest obtained from reference TRBV9 and TRBJ1-1, is as follows: DSGVTQTPKHLITATGQRVTLRCSPRSGDLSVYWYQQSLDQGLQFLIQYYNGEERAKGNILERFSAQQFPDLHSELNLSSLELGDSALYFCASSVQGNTEAFFGQGTRLTVV.

This clone was detected once. This chain uses TRBV27 with TRBJ1-1; D is unresolved. Trimming took off 5 bases at V and 1 base at J, with 14 bases between the two ends. Germline lookup yields CDR1 MNHEY and CDR2 SMNVEV (reference sequence). The CDR3 spans 15 residues. CDR3 amino acids: CASSPRPPQNTEAFF. The DNA for the CDR3 is TGTGCCAGCAGTCCCCGCCCCCCACAGAACACTGAAGCTTTCTTT.

The chain joins TRBV28 to TRBJ2-5; D may be TRBD1 (5 bases). Trimming took 1 base from V and 4 from J, leaving 7 bases between them. Germline CDR1 reads MDHEN; CDR2 reads SYDVKM. This CDR3 is built from 13 residues. The CDR3 DNA sequence: TGTGCCAGCAGTTTATTTGGGGCAGAGACCCAGTACTTC. Its protein is CASSLFGAETQYF.

This clone has only a few counts. The V and J genes are TRBV10-3 and TRBJ1-1; a weak D match, TRBD1 (5 bases). V was clipped by 6 bases and J by 3 bases, with 11 bases between them. CDR3 length: 13 residues. CDR1 is ENHRY, CDR2 SYGVKD, per germline. CDR3 nucleotides: TGTGCCATCAGCTCCGGGGCCTACACTGAAGCTTTCTTT. It specifies CAISSGAYTEAFF.

This clone occurred a few times. The CDR3 loop reads CASSDGTGAGKLFF. CDR3 nucleotide sequence: TGTGCCAGCAGTGACGGGACAGGGGCAGGAAAACTGTTTTTT. V usage is TRBV6-1 and J usage is TRBJ1-4; the match to TRBD1 covers 10 bases. Germline lookup yields CDR1 MNHNS and CDR2 SASEGT. The junction had 5 bases not matched to a gene; V was cut back by 3 bases and J by 10 bases. The CDR3 is 14 amino acids.